Sequencing of this TCR beta chain was carried out in a study of blood T cell repertoires in COVID-19. Study at large: Both acute and convalescent COVID-19 samples were obtained from the United States, Italy and Spain.

Original analysis: Nucleated cell number was recorded as an estimate derived from reference gene primer amplification. Using immunoSEQ multiplex PCR, the repertoire was profiled, and TCRdb retains in-frame clones only, with some absent. V and J calls and clone size are given by that table; D and trimming were obtained from the DNA. The sample shows a few hundred thousand clones, roughly four fifths of them seen only once. Individuals aged about 18 to 89 years were recruited from about two dozen US areas. Cohort assignment relied on participant-reported clinical history. The CDR3 length is 12 residues. V lost 8 bases, J lost 2 bases, and 12 bases lay in between. CDR1 and CDR2 from the germline V gene are GTSNPN and SVGIG (reference sequence).

V usage is TRBV30 and J usage is TRBJ2-5, with a possible D match to TRBD2 (5 bases). Sequences were obtained from PBMCs or T cells enriched from blood (not recorded which). The sequence was obtained from a woman between 45 and 65 years old who had recovered from COVID-19. CDR3 amino acids: CAGSRGQETQYF. In DNA form, the CDR3 reads TGTGCCGGGTCTCGGGGACAAGAGACCCAGTACTTC.